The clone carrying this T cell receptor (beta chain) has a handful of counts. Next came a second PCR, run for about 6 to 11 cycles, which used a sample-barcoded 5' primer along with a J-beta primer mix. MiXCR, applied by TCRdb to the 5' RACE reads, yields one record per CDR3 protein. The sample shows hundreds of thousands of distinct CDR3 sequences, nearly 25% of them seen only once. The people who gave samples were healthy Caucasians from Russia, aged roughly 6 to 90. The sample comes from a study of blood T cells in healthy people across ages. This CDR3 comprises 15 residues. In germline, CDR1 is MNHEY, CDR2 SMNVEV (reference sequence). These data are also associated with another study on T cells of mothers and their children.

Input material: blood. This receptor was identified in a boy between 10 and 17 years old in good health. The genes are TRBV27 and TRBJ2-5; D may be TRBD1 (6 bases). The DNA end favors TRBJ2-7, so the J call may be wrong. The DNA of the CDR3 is TGTGCCAGCATCATTAGGGGGTCGGGATACTACGAGCAGTACTTC. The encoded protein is CASIIRGSGYYEQYF.